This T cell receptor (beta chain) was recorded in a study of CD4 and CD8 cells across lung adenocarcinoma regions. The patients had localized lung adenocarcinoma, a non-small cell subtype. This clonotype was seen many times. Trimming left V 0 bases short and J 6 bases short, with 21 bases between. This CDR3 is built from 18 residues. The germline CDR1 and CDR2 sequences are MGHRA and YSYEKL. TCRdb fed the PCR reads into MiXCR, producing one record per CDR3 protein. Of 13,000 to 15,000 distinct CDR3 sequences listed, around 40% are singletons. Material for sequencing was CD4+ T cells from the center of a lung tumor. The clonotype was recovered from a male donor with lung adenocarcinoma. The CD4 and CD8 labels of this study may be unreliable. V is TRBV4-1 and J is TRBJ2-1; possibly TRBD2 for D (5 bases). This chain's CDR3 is CASSQDPLAVNPPNEQFF. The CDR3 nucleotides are TGCGCCAGCAGCCAAGATCCGCTAGCCGTCAATCCCCCCAATGAGCAGTTCTTC.